The text below deals with one T cell receptor (beta chain). Its antigen is not identified. PCR was performed using 60 Vbeta and 13 Jbeta primers. The method was immunoSEQ multiplex PCR; TCRdb's version includes in-frame clones alone and lacks a portion of them. The sample holds fewer than 200,000 clones; 60% to 85% are singletons and the top ten take more than 5.5%. The data are from a study of cytomegalovirus exposure and HLA in healthy donors. Whole-study findings and limits: From TCR beta sequences, most subjects' HLA-A and HLA-B alleles were reportedly predicted accurately. Reports described diagnosis of cytomegalovirus status by the classifier as highly specific and sensitive.

The germline gives CDR1 WSHSY, CDR2 SAAADI. Deletions cut 10 bases from V and 4 bases from J, with 16 bases between. The CDR3 covers 13 residues. This TCR derives from a man aged 40-50 years in good health and CMV-seronegative. This chain joins TRBV10-2 and TRBJ1-1; tentatively, D is TRBD1 (5 bases). The sample comprised PBMCs. DNA for the CDR3: TGCGCCATCCGCGGGGGACCTGGCACTGAAGCTTTCTTT. As protein: CAIRGGPGTEAFF.